This is a list of T cell receptor beta chains from one sample in a study of glioma-infiltrating T cells. MiXCR was run by TCRdb on the multiplex PCR reads, yielding one entry per CDR3 protein. The repertoire holds fewer than 200,000 distinct CDR3 sequences, about 31% seen once, with roughly 21% in the top ten. Sequencing used glioma tissue, nonneoplastic brain tissue, or PBMCs (not recorded which). The origin of the receptors is a human donor with low-grade glioma or glioblastoma, undergoing nonglioma brain surgery, or in good health (not recorded which). Each CDR3 is given with its conserved first and last residue. D genes are given only for firm matches. Clone size is not always given. Where it is, it says once, few, many or a class for expanded clones.

TRBJ2-7 | NA | TRBD2 | TRBV9 | CASSVLYSGSTLEQYF | TGTGCCAGCAGCGTACTGTATAGCGGGAGTACTCTCGAGCAGTACTTC
TRBJ1-1 | many | TRBD1 | TRBV4-1 | CASSQEVGRGPNTEAFF | TGCGCCAGCAGCCAAGAGGTAGGCAGGGGGCCGAACACTGAAGCTTTCTTT
TRBJ1-6 | many | NA | TRBV27 | CASRWGQNNSPLHF | TGTGCCAGCAGGTGGGGGCAGAACAATTCACCCCTCCACTTT
TRBJ2-1 | NA | TRBD2 | TRBV19 | CASSLAGVGSPYNEQFF | TGTGCCAGTAGTCTAGCGGGAGTCGGGAGTCCCTACAATGAGCAGTTCTTC
TRBJ2-7 | many | NA | TRBV4-3 | CASSQADGTQAYEQYF | TGCGCCAGCAGCCAAGCGGACGGGACCCAGGCCTACGAGCAGTACTTC
TRBJ2-1 | many | NA | TRBV25-1 | CASSEWQGGVYNEQFF | TGTGCCAGCAGTGAATGGCAGGGTGGTGTCTACAATGAGCAGTTCTTC
TRBJ1-1 | many | NA | TRBV29-1 | CSTSDRPMNTEAFF | TGCAGCACGTCGGACAGACCCATGAACACTGAAGCTTTCTTT
TRBJ2-7 | many | NA | TRBV7-8 | CASSLASGTVGTEQYF | TGTGCCAGCAGCTTAGCCTCAGGGACCGTAGGTACCGAGCAGTACTTC
TRBJ1-2 | many | NA | TRBV5-4 | CASSKKGLTF | TGTGCCAGCAGCAAGAAGGGCTTAACCTTC
TRBJ1-1 | NA | TRBD1 | TRBV7-2 | CASRAGQGTEAFF | TGTGCCAGCAGAGCCGGACAGGGAACTGAAGCTTTCTTT
TRBJ2-7 | many | TRBD1 | TRBV7-9 | CASSLVRGTGSHEQYF | TGTGCCAGCAGCTTAGTTAGGGGGACAGGGTCCCACGAGCAGTACTTC
TRBJ2-5 | many | NA | TRBV7-9 | CASSRTQETQYF | TGTGCCAGCAGCCGGACACAAGAGACCCAGTACTTC
TRBJ2-1 | NA | TRBD2 | TRBV11-2 | CASSLIRGGNEQFF | TGTGCCAGCAGCTTAATTCGGGGGGGGAATGAGCAGTTCTTC
TRBJ2-7 | NA | NA | TRBV4-1 | CASSQEEGYEQYF | TGCGCCAGCAGCCAAGAGGAAGGGTACGAGCAGTACTTC
TRBJ2-1 | NA | TRBD1 | TRBV5-4 | CASSLPPTGWCNSEELDEQFF | TGTGCCAGCAGCTTACCCCCGACAGGGTGGTGTAATAGCGAGGAGCTCGATGAGCAGTTCTTC
TRBJ1-5 | many | NA | TRBV12-3/TRBV12-4 | CASSLEGQGGRQPQHF | TGTGCCAGCAGTTTAGAGGGGCAGGGAGGGCGTCAGCCCCAGCATTTT
TRBJ2-7 | many | NA | TRBV6-1 | CASSRHNEQYF | TGTGCCAGCAGTAGACATAACGAGCAGTACTTC
TRBJ1-3 | many | NA | TRBV19 | CASTTGSSGNTIYF | TGTGCCAGTACAACTGGCAGCTCTGGAAACACCATATATTTT
TRBJ1-5 | many | NA | TRBV6-6 | CASSYRASNQPQHF | TGTGCCAGCAGTTACCGAGCTAGCAATCAGCCCCAGCATTTT
TRBJ2-7 | many | NA | TRBV6-1 | CASRGDGTYEQYF | TGTGCCAGCAGGGGGGACGGGACCTACGAGCAGTACTTC
TRBJ2-7 | few | NA | TRBV5-1 | CASSPSWGDSYEQYF | TGCGCCAGCAGCCCGAGCTGGGGCGATTCCTACGAGCAGTACTTC
TRBJ2-7 | few | TRBD1 | TRBV5-5 | CASSLATGHSYEQYF | TGTGCCAGCAGCTTGGCGACAGGGCACTCCTACGAGCAGTACTTC
TRBJ2-3 | few | NA | TRBV18 | CASSPLPGPDTQYF | TGTGCCAGCTCACCTTTACCGGGGCCAGATACGCAGTATTTT
TRBJ1-1 | NA | NA | TRBV7-2 | CASSLVGGTKAFF | TGTGCCAGCAGCTTAGTAGGCGGTACTAAAGCTTTCTTT
TRBJ1-5 | many | NA | TRBV28 | CASRTRGGVNQPQHF | TGTGCCAGCAGGACTCGGGGGGGAGTGAATCAGCCCCAGCATTTT
TRBJ2-4 | many | NA | TRBV5-4 | CASSLDRVGAKNIQYF | TGTGCCAGCAGCTTGGACAGGGTTGGCGCCAAAAACATTCAGTACTTC
TRBJ2-7 | many | NA | TRBV4-3 | CASSQVSGTEEQYF | TGCGCCAGCAGCCAAGTGAGCGGAACGGAAGAGCAGTACTTC
TRBJ2-5 | NA | NA | TRBV4-1 | CASSQRNCRDLGETQYF | TGCGCCAGCAGCCAACGGAATTGTCGGGATTTAGGAGAGACCCAGTACTTC
TRBJ1-2 | few | NA | TRBV5-1 | CASSLAAGNSGYTF | TGCGCCAGCAGCTTGGCCGCAGGGAACTCTGGCTACACCTTC
TRBJ2-7 | many | NA | TRBV7-2 | CASSDYSYEQYF | TGTGCCAGCAGTGACTATTCCTACGAGCAGTACTTC
TRBJ2-3 | many | NA | TRBV20-1 | CSAQKGGTDTQYF | TGCAGTGCTCAGAAGGGAGGCACAGATACGCAGTATTTT
TRBJ2-1 | many | NA | TRBV5-1 | CASGGRDYNEQFF | TGCGCCAGTGGGGGTCGGGACTACAATGAGCAGTTCTTC
TRBJ2-7 | few | NA | TRBV2 | CASSERGRGHGEQYF | TGTGCCAGCAGTGAACGTGGCAGGGGCCATGGCGAGCAGTACTTC
TRBJ2-2 | NA | TRBD1 | TRBV24-1 | CATSKDRTNTGELFF | TGTGCCACCAGTAAGGACAGGACGAACACCGGGGAGCTGTTTTTT
TRBJ2-7 | few | NA | TRBV19 | CASSIFPRSTDEQYF | TGTGCCAGTAGTATATTCCCCCGTTCGACGGACGAGCAGTACTTC
TRBJ1-5 | many | TRBD1 | TRBV27 | CASSLGGTGSQPQHF | TGTGCCAGCAGTCTGGGGGGGACAGGGTCGCAGCCCCAGCATTTT
TRBJ2-5 | many | TRBD1 | TRBV20-1 | CSARELDRGLETQYF | TGCAGTGCTAGAGAATTAGACAGGGGATTAGAGACCCAGTACTTC
TRBJ2-5 | few | TRBD2 | TRBV7-6 | CASSFGAGVGETQYF | TGTGCCAGCAGCTTCGGCGCGGGAGTGGGGGAGACCCAGTACTTC
TRBJ1-5 | NA | NA | TRBV27 | CASSKDLYRRHIAYSNQRQHF | TGTGCCAGCAGTAAGGACCTGTACAGGCGACATATAGCTTATAGCAATCAGCGCCAGCATTTT
TRBJ2-1 | many | NA | TRBV7-2 | CASSSARGPNEQFF | TGTGCCAGCAGCTCGGCGCGGGGGCCCAATGAGCAGTTCTTC
TRBJ1-5 | many | NA | TRBV20-1 | CSALGPNNQPQHF | TGCAGTGCTCTGGGACCGAACAATCAGCCCCAGCATTTT
TRBJ1-1 | many | TRBD1 | TRBV6-1 | CASSLDRDMNTEAFF | TGTGCCAGCAGCCTCGACAGGGACATGAACACTGAAGCTTTCTTT
TRBJ2-7 | NA | TRBD2 | TRBV12-3/TRBV12-4 | CASSSRTSGREQYF | TGTGCCAGCAGTTCCCGGACTAGCGGGAGGGAGCAGTACTTC
TRBJ2-5 | many | NA | TRBV7-9 | CASSLRETTGRKTQYF | TGTGCCAGCAGCTTAAGGGAGACGACCGGCAGGAAGACCCAGTACTTC
TRBJ2-7 | many | TRBD2 | TRBV6-2/TRBV6-3 | CASSYLLAGYEQYF | TGTGCCAGCAGTTACCTACTAGCGGGGTACGAGCAGTACTTC
TRBJ1-1 | NA | TRBD1 | TRBV19 | CSSIQTGANTEAFF | TGTTCCAGTATCCAGACAGGGGCTAACACTGAAGCTTTCTTT
TRBJ2-7 | many | NA | TRBV7-8 | CASSSSMGAHYEQYF | TGTGCCAGCAGCTCATCCATGGGAGCCCATTACGAGCAGTACTTC
TRBJ2-1 | NA | NA | TRBV5-1 | CASSYSIYSSYNEQFF | TGCGCCAGCAGCTACTCTATTTATAGCTCCTACAATGAGCAGTTCTTC
TRBJ2-7 | many | NA | TRBV20-1 | CSAGNRGGYEQYF | TGCAGTGCTGGGAACAGGGGGGGATACGAGCAGTACTTC
TRBJ2-1 | many | NA | TRBV29-1 | CSGTNRQEYNEQFF | TGCAGCGGGACAAACCGACAAGAATACAATGAGCAGTTCTTC
TRBJ1-1 | many | TRBD1 | TRBV6-2/TRBV6-3 | CASSSQGGYTEAFF | TGTGCCAGCAGTTCACAGGGGGGTTACACTGAAGCTTTCTTT
TRBJ1-1 | many | NA | TRBV7-9 | CASSLADGVEAFF | TGTGCCAGCAGCTTAGCGGACGGCGTTGAAGCTTTCTTT
TRBJ2-3 | NA | TRBD2 | TRBV30 | CAAGPSGATDTQYF | TGTGCCGCGGGACCTAGCGGGGCAACAGATACGCAGTATTTT
TRBJ2-3 | NA | NA | TRBV27 | CASSLGQGKSTYTQYF | TGTGCCAGCAGCTTAGGGCAGGGGAAGAGCACATATACGCAGTATTTT